The 14 T cell receptor beta chains reported below all come from one sample, sequenced in a study of blood T cells in healthy people across ages. Primers used in a second PCR of roughly 6 to 11 cycles were a sample-barcoded 5' primer and a J-beta primer mix. TCRdb re-analysed the 5' RACE reads in MiXCR, keeping a single row per CDR3 protein. The sample contains 1.5 million or so distinct CDR3 sequences, under 55% of which appear only once. Sequencing was performed on blood. The receptors derive from a woman younger than 35 in good health.

This rearrangement joins TRBV5-8 to TRBJ1-4; TRBD1 matches at 8 bases. CDR3 length equals 14 residues. V shed 4 bases, J shed 11 bases, and the junction held 10 bases outside the gene matches. CDR1 and CDR2 from the germline V gene are SGHTS and YDEGEE. CDR3 nucleotide sequence: TGTGCCAGCAGCACCGGACAGGGTACCAACAAACTGTTTTTT. This codes for CASSTGQGTNKLFF. Complete variable domain (other parts from reference TRBV5-8 and TRBJ1-4): EAGVTQSPTHLIKTRGQQATLRCSPISGHTSVYWYQQALGLGLQFLLWYDEGEERNRGNFPPRFSGRQFPNYSSELNVNALELEDSALYLCASSTGQGTNKLFFGSGTQLSVL.

This sequence joins TRBV24-1 and TRBJ2-1; the match to TRBD2 covers 9 bases. The germline V gene encodes CDR1 KGHDR and CDR2 SFDVKD. V lost 11 bases, J lost 7 bases, and 11 bases stayed unmatched. CDR3 size: 14 residues. CDR3: CAISSRGRVNEQFF. Here the CDR3 DNA reads TGTGCCATATCATCACGCGGGAGGGTAAATGAGCAGTTCTTC.

This clonotype has a handful of counts. V usage is TRBV11-2 and J usage is TRBJ2-1, with D uncertain. The V and J ends lost 8 bases and 3 bases respectively, with 5 bases between them. The CDR3 is made up of 11 amino acids. CDR1 SGHAT and CDR2 FQNNGV come from the germline V gene. CDR3 DNA: TGTGCCAGCCAAGACTACAATGAGCAGTTCTTC. This codes for CASQDYNEQFF.

The rearrangement links TRBV9 to TRBJ2-3; the D gene is possibly TRBD2 (6 bases). Germline V lookup: CDR1 SGDLS, CDR2 YYNGEE. Trimming left V 5 bases short and J 3 bases short, with 19 bases between. The CDR3 covers 16 residues. As DNA, the CDR3 is TGTGCCAGCAGTCTTCTTAGCGGAAGCGTGACAGATACGCAGTATTTT. Protein: CASSLLSGSVTDTQYF.

This clonotype was seen a few times. The chain combines TRBV12-3 or TRBV12-4 with TRBJ2-1; D remains unclear. The CDR3 consists of 12 residues. V was shortened by 2 bases and J by 12 bases, with 11 bases between the two germline ends. CDR3 amino acids: CASSLTGVRQFF. The DNA for the CDR3 is TGTGCCAGCAGTTTAACCGGCGTTCGGCAGTTCTTC.

The chain uses TRBV5-1 and TRBJ2-1; no reliable D call. Germline CDR1 is SGHRS and CDR2 is YFSETQ. This CDR3 spans 16 amino acids. V was clipped by 4 bases and J by 0 bases, with 14 bases between them. The CDR3 loop reads CASSPALGGSYNEQFF. The CDR3 DNA sequence: TGCGCCAGCAGCCCGGCTCTGGGCGGCTCCTACAATGAGCAGTTCTTC.

The count of this clonotype is one. A read error may produce the germline difference seen at one junction end. The V call is TRBV4-3, the J call TRBJ1-2; D remains unclear. The CDR3 is made up of 13 amino acids. CDR1 is LGHNA and CDR2 is YSLEER in the germline V gene. CDR3 loop: CACSQAGIYGYTF. In DNA form, the CDR3 reads TGCGCCTGCAGCCAAGCGGGCATCTATGGCTACACCTTC.

The J gene is TRBJ1-2, the V gene TRBV11-2; 7 nucleotides line up with TRBD1. The CDR3 spans 12 residues. CDR1 SGHAT and CDR2 FQNNGV come from the germline V gene. The CDR3 region is CAGGGTSYGYTF. Here the CDR3 DNA reads TGTGCAGGGGGCGGCACTTCCTATGGCTACACCTTC.

This chain connects TRBV6-2 or TRBV6-3 to TRBJ2-1; 9 nucleotides agree with TRBD2. The J call may be faulty, since TRBJ2-7 better matches the DNA end. This CDR3 region has 17 residues. Germline CDR1 and CDR2: MNHEY and SVGEGT. CDR3 protein: CASSYDVASGAYNEQYF. CDR3 DNA sequence: TGTGCCAGCAGTTATGATGTCGCTAGCGGGGCCTACAATGAGCAGTACTTC.

The rearrangement uses TRBV7-2 and TRBJ1-2; D might be TRBD1 (6 bases). The germline V and J ends were trimmed by 11 bases and 8 bases, with 9 bases remaining between them. The CDR3 is 9 amino acids. CDR1 is SGHTA, CDR2 FQGNSA, per germline. CDR3 residues: CAVGAGYTF. The CDR3 bases are TGTGCCGTGGGGGCCGGCTACACCTTC.

The chain has TRBV7-2 and TRBJ2-7, with unresolved D. Trimming pared 1 base from V and 3 bases from J, leaving 13 bases between. Germline lookup yields CDR1 SGHTA and CDR2 FQGNSA. The length of the CDR3 is 15 residues. The CDR3 loop is CASSLEAGPLYEQYF. The CDR3 coding sequence is TGTGCCAGCAGCTTAGAGGCAGGACCTCTCTACGAGCAGTACTTC.

This clonotype was picked up a small number of times. The V gene is TRBV29-1, the J gene TRBJ2-5, with 8 bases aligning to TRBD1. This CDR3 is 13 amino acids long. The V segment lost 3 bases and the J segment 4 bases; nucleotides outside the gene matches: 4. CDR1 is SQVTM, CDR2 ANQGSEA, per germline. The DNA of the CDR3 is TGCAGCGTTGACAGGGGGCTGGTAGAGACCCAGTACTTC. Translation: CSVDRGLVETQYF.

The chain recombines TRBV20-1 with TRBJ1-1; D is undetermined. Per germline, CDR1 DFQATT and CDR2 SNEGSKA (reference sequence). V was pared by 1 base and J by 0 bases, with 9 bases between. The CDR3 totals 14 residues. The CDR3 coding sequence is TGCAGTGCTAGAGGGCTATCTTTGAACACTGAAGCTTTCTTT. This encodes CSARGLSLNTEAFF.

Only a few counts were recorded for this clonotype. The J gene is TRBJ2-1, the V gene TRBV9; 9 positions agree with TRBD2. The germline gives CDR1 SGDLS, CDR2 YYNGEE. With V trimmed by 3 bases and J by 10 bases, 5 bases remained unmatched. The CDR3 covers 13 residues. CDR3 DNA: TGTGCCAGCAGCGCACTAGCGGGTGGGGAGCAGTTCTTC. Translating it yields CASSALAGGEQFF.